These 25 T cell receptor beta chains came from one sample sequenced in a study of post-analysis software for immune sequencing data. General study results and limits: Relative to controls, patients had several TRBV segments at higher frequency, with TRBV5-6, TRBV5-1 and TRBV20-1 among these.

The authors incorporated unique molecular identifiers into the TCR beta cDNA libraries. Via MiXCR, TCRdb re-called the PCR reads, giving one row per CDR3 protein. The sample contains roughly 430,000 distinct CDR3 sequences, over 30% of which appear only once. No antigen is known for these receptors. Sequences were obtained from blood. The receptors originated from a girl aged 2 to 10 with multiple sclerosis.

This chain joins TRBV2 and TRBJ2-5; 7 bases are shared with TRBD1. The assigned J gene may be wrong: the sequence end matches TRBJ2-7 better. Per germline, CDR1 SNHLY and CDR2 FYNNEI. The CDR3 totals 14 residues. The CDR3 spells CASGEGTVAYEQYF. CDR3 DNA: TGTGCCAGCGGAGAGGGGACAGTGGCATACGAGCAGTACTTC.

The chain has TRBV20-1 and TRBJ2-1; D could derive from TRBD1 or TRBD2 (5 bases each). Germline loops: CDR1 DFQATT, CDR2 SNEGSKA (reference sequence). V shed 1 base and J shed 2 bases, with 12 bases lying between them. The CDR3 is made up of 15 amino acids. This chain's CDR3 is CSARVRDLPYNEQFF. DNA for the CDR3: TGCAGTGCTAGAGTTCGGGACCTACCCTACAATGAGCAGTTCTTC.

This clonotype was observed a handful of times. DNA of the CDR3: TGTGCCAGCAGCCAAGTGGCACAACTGGGACGGCTAAACTATGGCTACACCTTC. Translated: CASSQVAQLGRLNYGYTF. The J gene is TRBJ1-2, the V gene TRBV14; a weak D match, TRBD1 (5 bases). The CDR3 extends over 18 amino acids. Trimming cost V 1 base and J 2 bases, with 20 bases left between them. Germline V gene sequence: CDR1 SGHDN, CDR2 FVKESK.

The table lists this clonotype with a few counts. The V gene is TRBV7-2, the J gene TRBJ1-5; TRBD1 matches at 10 bases. CDR3 length: 15 residues. The junction had 7 bases not matched to a gene; V was cut back by 1 base and J by 10 bases. CDR1 is SGHTA and CDR2 is FQGNSA in the germline V gene. Here the CDR3 DNA reads TGTGCCAGCAGCTTAGGGGGGACAGGGGATAATCCCCAGCATTTT. Translating it yields CASSLGGTGDNPQHF.

This chain links TRBV29-1 with TRBJ2-1; D is possibly TRBD2 (5 bases). The CDR3 runs 15 residues. Germline V gene lookup returns CDR1 SQVTM and CDR2 ANQGSEA. Trimming removed 5 bases at V and 0 bases at J, with 14 bases between. The CDR3 nucleotides are TGCAGCGTTTCGAACGGGGTCCCCTCCTACAATGAGCAGTTCTTC. Amino acids: CSVSNGVPSYNEQFF.

J is TRBJ1-5 and V is TRBV12-3 or TRBV12-4, with TRBD1 identical over 9 bases. This CDR3 spans 14 amino acids. With V trimmed by 5 bases and J by 7 bases, 6 bases remained unmatched. CDR3 sequence: CASSQTGGRQPQHF. The CDR3 nucleotides are TGTGCCAGCAGTCAGACAGGGGGACGCCAGCCCCAGCATTTT.

This sequence joins TRBV20-1 and TRBJ1-2, with TRBD1 as a possible D gene (5 bases). Germline CDR1 DFQATT, CDR2 SNEGSKA (reference sequence). The CDR3 is 14 amino acids. Trimming stripped 6 bases from V and 4 bases from J, with 18 bases between. The CDR3 is CSALNGGMGYGYTF. DNA of the CDR3: TGCAGTGCCCTGAATGGGGGAATGGGCTATGGCTACACCTTC.

The table lists this clonotype with a few counts. The junction does not match germline at one end; this may be a read error. The chain carries TRBV7-9 and TRBJ2-1; D gene unclear. The germline gives CDR1 SEHNR, CDR2 FQNEAQ (reference sequence). The CDR3 is 13 residues long. CDR3: CASSFPSNPQQFF. Written as DNA, the CDR3 is TGTGCCAGTAGCTTCCCATCGAACCCACAGCAGTTCTTC.

This clonotype came up many times. V usage is TRBV5-1 and J usage is TRBJ2-7; perhaps TRBD1 as D (6 bases). Trimming left V 4 bases short and J 3 bases short, with 14 bases between. The V gene's germline CDR1 is SGHRS and CDR2 YFSETQ. This CDR3 is 14 amino acids long. The CDR3 DNA sequence: TGCGCCAGCAGCCCCAGGACAGCCGACTACGAGCAGTACTTC. It specifies CASSPRTADYEQYF. The full variable domain, in which reference TRBV5-1 and TRBJ2-7 provide the parts outside the CDR3, is KAGVTQTPRYLIKTRGQQVTLSCSPISGHRSVSWYQQTPGQGLQFLFEYFSETQRNKGNFPGRFSGRQFSNSRSEMNVSTLELGDSALYLCASSPRTADYEQYFGPGTRLTVT.

V and J are TRBV11-2 and TRBJ2-4; TRBD1 aligns across 7 bases. The closer fit of TRBJ2-7 to the DNA end suggests the J call may be wrong. CDR1 is SGHAT, CDR2 FQNNGV, per germline. CDR3 length: 15 amino acids. CDR3 nucleotides: TGTGCCAGCAGCACCCGACAGGGTTTATTCTACGAGCAGTACTTC. Protein product: CASSTRQGLFYEQYF.

A few counts support this clonotype. The V and J genes are TRBV10-3 and TRBJ2-5; D is unclear. Looked up from germline, CDR1 is ENHRY and CDR2 is SYGVKD. This CDR3 is 15 amino acids long. V lost 0 bases, J lost 2 bases, and 10 bases lay in between. CDR3 loop: CAISESSWRQETQYF. In nucleotides, the CDR3 is TGTGCCATCAGTGAGTCGAGCTGGCGACAAGAGACCCAGTACTTC.

The V call is TRBV6-1, the J call TRBJ1-6, with D maybe TRBD1 (6 bases). Trimming pared 0 bases from V and 8 bases from J, leaving 14 bases between. Germline V gene sequence: CDR1 MNHNS, CDR2 SASEGT. The CDR3 contains 16 residues. CDR3 coding DNA: TGTGCCAGCAGTGAAGCGATGTGGGGGGCGGATTCACCCCTCCACTTT. Amino acid sequence: CASSEAMWGADSPLHF.

This clonotype was found a few times. This chain joins TRBV15 and TRBJ2-3; no clear D gene. The germline V gene has CDR1 LNHNV and CDR2 YYDKDF (reference sequence). Trimming took 0 bases from V and 0 from J, leaving 7 bases between them. The CDR3 extends over 15 amino acids. The CDR3 loop reads CATSREDSSTDTQYF. Written as DNA, the CDR3 is TGTGCCACCAGCAGAGAAGACTCGAGCACAGATACGCAGTATTTT.

The sample holds a few counts of this clonotype. The junction departs from germline at one end; a sequencing error may be responsible. V gene TRBV7-3 combines with J gene TRBJ2-1; D is uncertain. Germline V gene sequence: CDR1 SGHTA, CDR2 FQGTGA. The CDR3 covers 19 residues. The CDR3 nucleotides are TGTGCCAGCAGCTTAATAGGCGGAGCTGAGTACAGCTCCTACAATGAGCGGTTCTTC. The encoded protein is CASSLIGGAEYSSYNERFF.

The V call is TRBV6-1, the J call TRBJ2-7; D might be TRBD2 (7 bases). The ends were cut back, 6 bases at V and 2 bases at J, with 17 bases in the middle. In germline, CDR1 is MNHNS, CDR2 SASEGT. This CDR3 has 15 residues. The chain's CDR3 is CASRSRKGGAYEQYF. The CDR3 DNA is TGTGCCAGCAGATCCCGGAAAGGGGGGGCCTACGAGCAGTACTTC.

This clonotype was observed at least ten times. The chain's CDR3 is CSVEEGSYGYTF. The CDR3 DNA sequence: TGCAGCGTTGAGGAGGGAAGCTATGGCTACACCTTC. The chain carries TRBV29-1 and TRBJ1-2; no reliable D call. CDR1 and CDR2 (germline): SQVTM, ANQGSEA. The CDR3 sequence is 12 residues long. The ends were cut back, 3 bases at V and 4 bases at J, with 9 bases in the middle.

The chain carries TRBV12-3 or TRBV12-4 and TRBJ2-5; 9 bases are a match to TRBD2. V was pared by 5 bases and J by 5 bases, with 9 bases of the junction left unmatched. The CDR3 is 15 amino acids. The CDR3 reads CASSEAGGPGETQYF. CDR3 coding DNA: TGTGCCAGCAGTGAGGCGGGAGGGCCTGGTGAGACCCAGTACTTC.

This clonotype was seen a few times. The chain couples TRBV20-1 to TRBJ2-1; the D is unclear. Germline lookup yields CDR1 DFQATT and CDR2 SNEGSKA (reference sequence). With 0 bases removed from V and 6 bases from J, the gap between germline ends came to 3 bases. The CDR3 runs to 11 residues. The CDR3 loop is CSARDLNEQFF. The CDR3 DNA reads as TGCAGTGCTAGAGATCTCAATGAGCAGTTCTTC.

This chain joins TRBV20-1 and TRBJ1-4, with unresolved D. Deletions cut 5 bases from V and 0 bases from J, with 7 bases between. The germline V gene has CDR1 DFQATT and CDR2 SNEGSKA (reference sequence). This CDR3 contains 13 residues. The CDR3 spells CSALDATNEKLFF. The CDR3 DNA is TGCAGTGCTTTAGATGCAACTAATGAAAAACTGTTTTTT.

The chain has TRBV15 and TRBJ1-2; possible D gene TRBD1, 5 bases. The CDR3 contains 16 residues. In germline, CDR1 is LNHNV, CDR2 YYDKDF (reference sequence). V shed 0 bases and J shed 2 bases, with 13 bases lying between them. Written as DNA, the CDR3 is TGTGCCACCAGCAGAGATCGGGGGGTTACCAACTATGGCTACACCTTC. This sequence encodes CATSRDRGVTNYGYTF.

The gene calls are TRBV5-5 and TRBJ1-2; D is perhaps TRBD1 (5 bases). Trimming cost V 5 bases and J 8 bases, with 16 bases left between them. There are 13 residues in the CDR3. Germline CDR1 reads SGHKS; CDR2 reads YYEKEE (reference sequence). CDR3 region: CASRRDSRGGYTF. The DNA for the CDR3 is TGTGCCAGCAGGCGGGACTCCCGAGGAGGCTACACCTTC.

The V and J genes are TRBV30 and TRBJ2-1; D unclear. This CDR3 is 12 amino acids long. CDR1 is GTSNPN, CDR2 SVGIG, per germline (reference sequence). Between the trimmed V and J ends, which lost 3 bases and 4 bases, there was a span of 7 bases. The CDR3 sequence is CAWSLGYNEQFF. The CDR3 nucleotides read TGTGCCTGGAGCCTGGGGTACAATGAGCAGTTCTTC.

V is TRBV12-3 or TRBV12-4 and J is TRBJ1-1; the D is unclear. This CDR3 is 15 amino acids long. The ends were cut back, 5 bases at V and 0 bases at J, with 13 bases in the middle. The CDR3 DNA follows: TGTGCCAGCAGTACAAACAGTAACATGAACACTGAAGCTTTCTTT. It yields the protein CASSTNSNMNTEAFF.

The rearrangement uses TRBV27 and TRBJ1-1, with D perhaps TRBD1 (5 bases). The CDR3 spans 15 residues. Trimming took 0 bases from V and 4 from J, leaving 12 bases between them. Per the germline V gene, CDR1 is MNHEY and CDR2 is SMNVEV (reference sequence). The CDR3 DNA sequence: TGTGCCAGCAGTTTATCGGTAGTGGGGCCCACTGAAGCTTTCTTT. Its translation: CASSLSVVGPTEAFF.

This clonotype is medium-sized (0.01 to 0.1%) in the sample. The chain uses TRBV6-5 and TRBJ1-4; D gene ambiguous. Germline V gives CDR1 MNHEY, CDR2 SVGAGI. Between the trimmed V and J ends, which lost 0 bases and 8 bases, there was a span of 4 bases. The CDR3 covers 12 residues. The CDR3, as DNA: TGTGCCAGCAGTTACTCCCCGGAAAAACTGTTTTTT. This encodes CASSYSPEKLFF.